One TCR beta chain is described in this entry. With UMIs, 5'RACE template switching was used to make TCR beta cDNA. Reanalyzing the 5' RACE reads, TCRdb keeps one entry per CDR3 protein, without DNA. This sample contains 550,000 to 600,000 distinct CDR3 sequences. The data stem from a study of T cells expressing NK-cell markers. Background on the study: TCR beta repertoires came from sorted CD3+CD56+NKG2C+, CD3+CD56+NKG2C- and CD3+CD56-NKG2C+ T cells. Within the sequenced cohort of eight donors, seven exhibited HCMV seropositivity and one was seronegative.

This CDR3 comprises 12 residues. Germline CDR1 reads SEHNR; CDR2 reads FQNEAQ (reference sequence). This TCR came from a man younger than 35 in good health. The chain joins TRBV7-9 to TRBJ2-7. Material: blood T cells: a sorted CD56 or NKG2C T cell subset, CD4+ or CD8+ T cells, or bulk PBMC T cells (not recorded which). The CDR3 loop reads CASSHEVGEQYF.